The present T cell receptor (beta chain) was sequenced within a study of siplizumab effects on memory and regulatory T cells (dated by TCRdb to about 2019). About the investigation overall: The study looked at the effect of siplizumab, an anti-CD2 antibody, on alloreactive T-cell subsets in allogeneic mixed lymphocyte reactions made from human PBMCs.

With regard to this clone: Its binding antigen is unknown. It has no much larger one-base neighbor in the sample; base qualities were not kept.

The library came from the immunoSEQ multiplex PCR assay. Each sample had about 10^5 TCR templates assayed by the deep sequencing platform. Genomic DNA extracted from sorted T cells was the material used for TCRbeta CDR3 sequencing. The paper's processing steps were these. The R programming language was used for clonal analysis of TCRbeta CDR3 data. Alloreactive CD4+ and CD8+ clones were identified by comparing unstimulated samples to CFSE-low samples taken after the reaction. Regulatory or non-regulatory origin was assigned to alloreactive CD4+ clones by matching of sequences to sorted unstimulated Treg and non-Treg repertoires. TCRdb holds this immuneACCESS table with in-frame rearrangements only. Some clones are missing; in checked studies, unresolved V genes explain under half, and the rest has no known cause. V, J and clone size are those of that table, while D and trimming were read from the DNA. This sample comprises roughly 92,000 clones, roughly 94% of them detected only once. The ten largest clones add up to 1% to 1.5% of the sample.

Sorted unstimulated T cells and proliferating T cells recovered from mixed lymphocyte reactions were subjected to TCRbeta CDR3 sequencing. Fresh whole blood from fewer than 12 HLA-typed healthy donors was used to isolate PBMCs. Unstimulated CD4+ non-regulatory T cells were FACS-sorted to map the origin of alloreactive clones. From a lookup of the germline V gene, CDR1 and CDR2 are MDHEN and SYDVKM. V was cut back by 2 bases and J by 4 bases, leaving a gap of 20 bases between them. The CDR3 measures 17 amino acids from cysteine to phenylalanine. Only the CDR3 region is kept as DNA, spanning 51 bases read in frame from base 1. Broad study findings and their caveats: Greater diversity appeared to be present in unstimulated naive T cells than in memory T cells, and a substantial contribution to the alloresponse seemed to be made by naive cells. Siplizumab significantly lowered the cumulative frequency of alloreactive sequences that could be traced to unstimulated CD4+ memory T cells. The suppressive function of proliferating Tregs from siplizumab cultures was not functionally confirmed. Because sequences at frequencies below about 10^-5 were poorly captured, only a minor fraction of alloreactive clones could be mapped back to unstimulated subsets. A naive or memory phenotype could not be assigned to roughly 75-96% of proliferating CD4+ or CD8+ clones. Among mappable alloreactive CD4+ clones, the Treg-derived fraction averaged approximately 63% with siplizumab versus 26.9% in control reactions.

The chain is made from TRBV28 and TRBJ2-5; there is no confident call for the D gene. Sequenced input: non-Treg CD4+ T cells sorted from blood. In the paper's terms, the cell subset or site label means: FACS-sorted unstimulated CD4+ non-regulatory T cells. This sequence originates from a human donor in good health. The DNA sequence is given as TGTGCCAGCAGTTTACATGGCCCCTCGACCCTCCGAGAGACCCAGTACTTC. Translated, it gives CASSLHGPSTLRETQYF.